This is a list of T cell receptor beta chains from one sample in a study of CD8+CD57+ T cells in acquired aplastic anemia. TCRdb itself ran the reads through MiXCR, one entry per CDR3 protein. Of more than 200,000 distinct CDR3 sequences listed, almost 50% are singletons. Sequenced material: sorted CD4+, CD8+, or CD8+CD57+ T cells (not recorded which) from PBMCs. The receptors shown here come from a human donor with aplastic anemia. Both conserved end residues are part of each CDR3. Fields, in order: CDR3 protein, CDR3 DNA, D gene, J gene, V gene, clone size. D genes are given only for firm matches. The listing skips clone size in some rows; elsewhere it reads once, few, many or a size class.

CASRAPSDYEQYF	TGTGCCAGCAGGGCCCCATCGGACTACGAGCAGTACTTC	-	TRBJ2-7	TRBV2	many
CASSDRGFFSGNTIYF	TGTGCCAGCAGCGATAGGGGTTTTTTCTCTGGAAACACCATATATTTT	-	TRBJ1-3	TRBV2	-
CASSPITLGDGYTF	TGTGCCAGCAGCCCTATAACCCTAGGGGATGGCTACACCTTC	-	TRBJ1-2	TRBV7-6	-
CSAARGGGEEQYF	TGCAGTGCTGCGCGGGGGGGGGGGGAAGAGCAGTACTTC	TRBD2	TRBJ2-7	TRBV20-1	-
CSARDQASEANYGYTF	TGCAGTGCTAGAGATCAGGCGAGTGAAGCTAACTATGGCTACACCTTC	-	TRBJ1-2	TRBV20-1	-
CASSLYPGANSPLHF	TGTGCCAGCAGTTTATACCCAGGCGCCAATTCACCCCTCCACTTT	-	TRBJ1-6	TRBV27	-
CASSLIGAYEQYF	TGTGCCAGCAGTTTAATCGGGGCCTACGAGCAGTACTTC	-	TRBJ2-7	TRBV27	-
CSALAGGHLETQYF	TGCAGTGCCCTAGCGGGGGGCCACTTAGAGACCCAGTACTTC	TRBD2	TRBJ2-5	TRBV20-1	many
CASSLAGGGEVAFF	TGCGCCAGCAGCTTGGCGGGCGGCGGCGAGGTAGCTTTCTTT	-	TRBJ1-1	TRBV5-1	many
CAGWDKWYGYTF	TGTGCCGGATGGGACAAGTGGTATGGCTACACCTTC	-	TRBJ1-2	TRBV12-3/TRBV12-4	few
CASSSTRTGAEGSPLHF	TGTGCCAGCTCCTCCACGAGGACAGGGGCGGAGGGTTCACCCCTCCACTTT	TRBD1	TRBJ1-6	TRBV18	many
CAVGGENSPLHF	TGTGCCGTTGGGGGGGAAAATTCACCCCTCCACTTT	-	TRBJ1-6	TRBV2	-
CASSLNLELHTEAFF	TGTGCCAGCAGCTTAAACCTCGAGTTGCACACTGAAGCTTTCTTT	-	TRBJ1-1	TRBV11-3	many
CASCRDNYSYEQYF	TGTGCCAGCTGCAGGGACAACTACTCCTACGAGCAGTACTTC	-	TRBJ2-7	TRBV7-2	-
CASSVATGQYGYTF	TGTGCCAGCAGCGTAGCTACAGGGCAATATGGCTACACCTTC	-	TRBJ1-2	TRBV9	-
CASSGITSYNEQFF	TGCGCCAGCAGCGGGATTACCTCCTACAATGAGCAGTTCTTC	-	TRBJ2-1	TRBV4-1	-
CSAREWQGYYGYTF	TGCAGTGCTAGAGAATGGCAAGGATACTATGGCTACACCTTC	-	TRBJ1-2	TRBV20-1	many
CASSQDPAPETQYF	TGTGCCAGCAGCCAAGATCCGGCCCCGGAGACCCAGTACTTC	-	TRBJ2-5	TRBV3-1	many
CASSYGQGPYGETQYF	TGTGCCAGCAGTTACGGACAGGGGCCCTACGGGGAGACCCAGTACTTC	TRBD1	TRBJ2-5	TRBV6-1	-
CSASIQGGSSYEQYF	TGCAGTGCGTCTATACAGGGTGGTAGCTCCTACGAGCAGTACTTC	-	TRBJ2-7	TRBV20-1	-
CASSSGQLEAFF	TGTGCCAGCAGCTCGGGACAGCTTGAAGCTTTCTTT	TRBD1	TRBJ1-1	TRBV7-9	-
CASSLEGWPYNEQFF	TGTGCCAGCAGCTTAGAGGGGTGGCCATACAATGAGCAGTTCTTC	-	TRBJ2-1	TRBV11-3	many
CASSGLPNSPLHF	TGTGCCAGCAGTGGGCTCCCGAATTCACCCCTCCACTTT	-	TRBJ1-6	TRBV2	-
CSARRALDRPNYNEQFF	TGCAGTGCTAGAAGGGCCCTTGACAGGCCGAACTACAATGAGCAGTTCTTC	-	TRBJ2-1	TRBV20-1	many
CASSSLTGGTDSNTEAFF	TGTGCCAGCAGCTCCCTAACTGGAGGGACGGACTCGAACACTGAAGCTTTCTTT	-	TRBJ1-1	TRBV7-2	many
CASSTQGVAKNIQYF	TGTGCCAGCAGCACACAGGGAGTAGCCAAAAACATTCAGTACTTC	-	TRBJ2-4	TRBV6-5	few
CASSRGRGGPWVDIQYF	TGTGCCAGCAGCCGTGGGCGGGGGGGGCCCTGGGTGGACATTCAGTACTTC	TRBD2	TRBJ2-4	TRBV3-1	few
CSAREGESYGYTF	TGCAGTGCTAGAGAGGGGGAAAGCTATGGCTACACCTTC	-	TRBJ1-2	TRBV20-1	-
CASIFRTGGYEQYF	TGTGCCAGCATCTTCAGGACAGGGGGCTACGAGCAGTACTTC	TRBD1	TRBJ2-7	TRBV25-1	-
CATSDVGGAVGGYTF	TGTGCCACCAGTGACGTCGGGGGGGCTGTCGGTGGCTACACCTTC	-	TRBJ1-2	TRBV24-1	-
CASSRTSGGYEQFF	TGTGCCAGCAGCCGGACTAGCGGGGGGTATGAGCAGTTCTTC	TRBD2	TRBJ2-1	TRBV7-2	-
CASSVLAGAYNGQFF	TGTGCCAGCAGTGTCCTAGCGGGGGCCTACAATGGGCAGTTCTTC	TRBD2	TRBJ2-1	TRBV12-3/TRBV12-4	few
CASSVTTGRIGELFF	TGTGCCAGCAGCGTCACGACAGGGAGAATCGGGGAGCTGTTTTTT	TRBD1	TRBJ2-2	TRBV7-6	-
CASSFAGETQYF	TGTGCCAGCAGCTTCGCGGGGGAGACCCAGTACTTC	-	TRBJ2-5	TRBV7-6	many
CAWSVIGPYEQYF	TGTGCCTGGAGTGTAATCGGGCCTTACGAGCAGTACTTC	-	TRBJ2-7	TRBV30	-
CASRRGTGGVNTEAFF	TGTGCCAGCAGGAGGGGGACAGGGGGGGTGAACACTGAAGCTTTCTTT	TRBD1	TRBJ1-1	TRBV6-6	many
CASSPPDRDSREAFF	TGTGCCAGCTCACCGCCTGACAGGGACTCTAGAGAAGCTTTCTTT	TRBD1	TRBJ1-1	TRBV18	-
CASRAIQAGYGYTF	TGTGCCAGTAGGGCCATACAGGCTGGATATGGCTACACCTTC	-	TRBJ1-2	TRBV19	-
CASSGGTSGELFF	TGTGCCAGCAGTGGCGGGACTAGCGGGGAGCTGTTTTTT	TRBD2	TRBJ2-2	TRBV12-3/TRBV12-4	-
CASSLGTSNSPLHF	TGTGCCAGCAGCTTAGGGACGAGTAATTCACCCCTCCACTTT	-	TRBJ1-6	TRBV7-3	many